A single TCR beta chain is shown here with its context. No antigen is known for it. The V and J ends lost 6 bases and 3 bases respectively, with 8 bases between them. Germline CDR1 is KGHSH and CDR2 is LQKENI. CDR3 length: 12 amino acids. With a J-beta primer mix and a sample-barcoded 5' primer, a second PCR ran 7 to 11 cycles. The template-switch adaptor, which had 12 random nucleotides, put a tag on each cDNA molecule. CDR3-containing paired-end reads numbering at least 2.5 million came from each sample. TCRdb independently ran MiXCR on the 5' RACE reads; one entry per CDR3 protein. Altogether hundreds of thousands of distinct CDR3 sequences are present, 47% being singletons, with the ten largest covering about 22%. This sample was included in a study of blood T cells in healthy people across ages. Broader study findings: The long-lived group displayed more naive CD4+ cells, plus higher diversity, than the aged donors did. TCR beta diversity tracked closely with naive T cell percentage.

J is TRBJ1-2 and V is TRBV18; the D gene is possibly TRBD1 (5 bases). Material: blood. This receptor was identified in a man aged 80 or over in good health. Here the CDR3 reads CASSGGDYGYTF. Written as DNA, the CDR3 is TGTGCCAGCTCTGGAGGGGACTATGGCTACACCTTC.